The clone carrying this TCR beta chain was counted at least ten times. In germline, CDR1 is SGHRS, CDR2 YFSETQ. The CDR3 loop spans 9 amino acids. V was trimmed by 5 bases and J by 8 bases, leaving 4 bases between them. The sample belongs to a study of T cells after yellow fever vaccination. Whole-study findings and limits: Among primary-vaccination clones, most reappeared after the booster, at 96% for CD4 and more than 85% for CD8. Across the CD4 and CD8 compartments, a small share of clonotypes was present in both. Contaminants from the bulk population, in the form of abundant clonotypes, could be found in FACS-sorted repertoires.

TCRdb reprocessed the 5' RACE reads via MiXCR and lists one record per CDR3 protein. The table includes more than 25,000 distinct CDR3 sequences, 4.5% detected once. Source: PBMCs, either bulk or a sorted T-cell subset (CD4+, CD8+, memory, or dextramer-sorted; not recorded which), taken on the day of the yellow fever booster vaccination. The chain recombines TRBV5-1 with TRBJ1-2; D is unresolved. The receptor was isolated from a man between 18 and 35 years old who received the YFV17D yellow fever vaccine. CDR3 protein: CASRVGYTF. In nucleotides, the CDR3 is TGCGCCAGCAGGGTCGGCTACACCTTC.